The TCR beta chain under discussion was sequenced for a study of Tregs in tolerant kidney transplant recipients. The CDR3 extends over 15 amino acids. Trimming removed 2 bases from V and 2 bases from J, with 13 bases in between. Looked up from germline, CDR1 is SGHDT and CDR2 is YYEEEE. The protocol was immunoSEQ multiplex PCR, while the TCRdb copy is restricted to in-frame clones and leaves out a portion. The table shows 120,000 or so clones, with 92% occurring only once. The source of this sequence is a human donor in good health. The sample comprised CD4+ T cells from blood. The chain uses TRBV5-6 and TRBJ1-2, with D perhaps matching TRBD1 (5 bases). The CDR3 region is CASSLYQGSNYGYTF. CDR3 in DNA: TGTGCCAGCAGCTTATATCAGGGTTCCAACTATGGCTACACCTTC. Using reference TRBV5-6 and TRBJ1-2 for the parts outside the CDR3, the full variable domain is DAGVTQSPTHLIKTRGQQVTLRCSPKSGHDTVSWYQQALGQGPQFIFQYYEEEERQRGNFPDRFSGHQFPNYSSELNVNALLLGDSALYLCASSLYQGSNYGYTFGSGTRLTVV.